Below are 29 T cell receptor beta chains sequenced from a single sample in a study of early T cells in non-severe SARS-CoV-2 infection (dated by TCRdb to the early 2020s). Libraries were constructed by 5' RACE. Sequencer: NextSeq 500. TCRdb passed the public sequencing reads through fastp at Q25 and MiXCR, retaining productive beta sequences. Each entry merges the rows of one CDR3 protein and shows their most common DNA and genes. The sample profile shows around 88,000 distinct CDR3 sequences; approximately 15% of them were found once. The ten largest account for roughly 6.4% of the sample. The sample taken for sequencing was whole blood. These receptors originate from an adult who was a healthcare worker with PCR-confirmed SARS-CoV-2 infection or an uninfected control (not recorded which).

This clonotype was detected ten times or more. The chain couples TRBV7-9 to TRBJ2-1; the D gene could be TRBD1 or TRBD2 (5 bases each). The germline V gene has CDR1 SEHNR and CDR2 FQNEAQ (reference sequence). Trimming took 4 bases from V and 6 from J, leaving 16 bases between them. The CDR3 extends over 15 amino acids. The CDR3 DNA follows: TGTGCCAGCAGCTATCAATTTACCGGGACCAATGAGCAGTTCTTC. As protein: CASSYQFTGTNEQFF.

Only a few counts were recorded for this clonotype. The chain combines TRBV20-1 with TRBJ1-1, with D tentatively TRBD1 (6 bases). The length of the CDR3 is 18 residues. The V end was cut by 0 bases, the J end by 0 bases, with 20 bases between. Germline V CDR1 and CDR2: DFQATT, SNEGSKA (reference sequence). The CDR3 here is CSARDLNVGGALNTEAFF. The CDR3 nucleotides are TGCAGTGCTAGAGATCTCAACGTCGGGGGGGCCCTGAACACTGAAGCTTTCTTT.

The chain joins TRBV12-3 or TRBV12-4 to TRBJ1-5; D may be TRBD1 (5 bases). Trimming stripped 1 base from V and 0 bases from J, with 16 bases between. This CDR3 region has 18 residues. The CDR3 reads CASSLVSRTPNSNQPQHF. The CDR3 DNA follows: TGTGCCAGCAGTTTAGTATCGAGGACACCGAATAGCAATCAGCCCCAGCATTTT.

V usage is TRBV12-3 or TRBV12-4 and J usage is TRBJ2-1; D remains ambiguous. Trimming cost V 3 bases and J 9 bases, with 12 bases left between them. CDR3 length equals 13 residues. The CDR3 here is CASSFFQPGEQFF. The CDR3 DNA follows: TGTGCCAGCAGTTTTTTCCAGCCCGGTGAGCAGTTCTTC.

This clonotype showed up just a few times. CDR3 bases: TGCGCCAGCAATCCGGGGCGAGGGACAGATACGCAGTATTTT. The encoded protein is CASNPGRGTDTQYF. The rearrangement uses TRBV5-1 and TRBJ2-3; TRBD1 or TRBD2 may be the D gene (5 bases each). This CDR3 contains 14 residues. The V end was cut by 6 bases, the J end by 3 bases, with 14 bases between. The germline V gene has CDR1 SGHRS and CDR2 YFSETQ.

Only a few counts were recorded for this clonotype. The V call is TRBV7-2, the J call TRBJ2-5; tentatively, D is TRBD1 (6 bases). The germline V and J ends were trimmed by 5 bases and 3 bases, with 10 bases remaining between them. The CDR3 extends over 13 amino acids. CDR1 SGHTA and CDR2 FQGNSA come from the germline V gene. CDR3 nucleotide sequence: TGTGCCAGCAGCCCCCCAGGGGAAGAGACCCAGTACTTC. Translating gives CASSPPGEETQYF.

The CDR3 bases are TGCGCCAGCAGCCAAGAGAGCAATGCGGGTGGCTACACCTTC. The encoded protein is CASSQESNAGGYTF. V usage is TRBV4-1 and J usage is TRBJ1-2, with unresolved D. The V and J ends lost 0 bases and 7 bases respectively, with 12 bases between them. Germline-derived CDR1 and CDR2 are MGHRA and YSYEKL. CDR3 size: 14 residues.

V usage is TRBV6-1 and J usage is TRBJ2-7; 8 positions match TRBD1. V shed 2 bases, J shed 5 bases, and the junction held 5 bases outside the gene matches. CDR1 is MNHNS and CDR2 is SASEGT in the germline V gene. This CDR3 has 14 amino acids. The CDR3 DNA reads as TGTGCCAGCAGTGAAAGCACAGGGGGGAACGAGCAGTACTTC. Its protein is CASSESTGGNEQYF.

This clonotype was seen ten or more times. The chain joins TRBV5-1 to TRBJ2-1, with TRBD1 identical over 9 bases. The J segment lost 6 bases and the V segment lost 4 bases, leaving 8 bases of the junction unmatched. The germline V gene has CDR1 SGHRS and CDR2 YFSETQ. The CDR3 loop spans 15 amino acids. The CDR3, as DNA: TGCGCCAGCAGCCTGGGACAGGGACTATCCAATGAGCAGTTCTTC. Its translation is CASSLGQGLSNEQFF.

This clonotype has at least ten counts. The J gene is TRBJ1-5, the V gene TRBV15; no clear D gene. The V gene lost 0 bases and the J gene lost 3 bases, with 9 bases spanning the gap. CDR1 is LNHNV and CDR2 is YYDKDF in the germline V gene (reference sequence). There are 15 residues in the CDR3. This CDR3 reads CATSRDRSINQPQHF. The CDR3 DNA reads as TGTGCCACCAGCAGAGATAGGAGCATCAATCAGCCCCAGCATTTT.

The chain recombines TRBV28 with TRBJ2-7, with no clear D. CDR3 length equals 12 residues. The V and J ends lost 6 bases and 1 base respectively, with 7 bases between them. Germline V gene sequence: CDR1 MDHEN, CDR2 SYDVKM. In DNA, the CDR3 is TGTGCCAGCAGCCGAACGTCCTACGAGCAGTACTTC. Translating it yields CASSRTSYEQYF.

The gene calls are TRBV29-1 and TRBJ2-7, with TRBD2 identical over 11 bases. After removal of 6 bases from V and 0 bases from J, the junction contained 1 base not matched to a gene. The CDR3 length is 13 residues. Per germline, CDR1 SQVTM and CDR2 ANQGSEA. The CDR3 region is CSVTSGSSYEQYF. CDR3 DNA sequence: TGCAGCGTCACTAGCGGGAGCTCCTACGAGCAGTACTTC.

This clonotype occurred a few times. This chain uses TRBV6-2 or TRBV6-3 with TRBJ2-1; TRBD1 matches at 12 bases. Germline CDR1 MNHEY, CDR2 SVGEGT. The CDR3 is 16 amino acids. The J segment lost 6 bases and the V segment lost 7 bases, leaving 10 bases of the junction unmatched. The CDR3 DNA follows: TGTGCCAGCAAACCGACCGGGACAGGGGGCTTCAATGAGCAGTTCTTC. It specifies CASKPTGTGGFNEQFF.

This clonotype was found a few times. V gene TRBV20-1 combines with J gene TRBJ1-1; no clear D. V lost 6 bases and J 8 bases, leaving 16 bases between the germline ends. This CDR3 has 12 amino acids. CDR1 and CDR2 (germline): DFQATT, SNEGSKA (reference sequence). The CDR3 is CSAELHDAEAFF. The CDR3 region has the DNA TGCAGTGCCGAATTACATGACGCCGAAGCTTTCTTT.

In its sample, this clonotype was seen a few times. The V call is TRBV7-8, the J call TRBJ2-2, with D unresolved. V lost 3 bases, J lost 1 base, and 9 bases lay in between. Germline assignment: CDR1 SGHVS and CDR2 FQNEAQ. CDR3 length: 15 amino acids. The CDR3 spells CASSLISVNTGELFF. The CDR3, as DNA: TGTGCCAGCAGCTTGATATCCGTGAACACCGGGGAGCTGTTTTTT.

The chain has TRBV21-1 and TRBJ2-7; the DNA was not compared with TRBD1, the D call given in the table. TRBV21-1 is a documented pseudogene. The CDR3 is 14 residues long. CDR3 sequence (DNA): TGTGCCAGCATCCCAGGGAGGAGGGCCTCCGAGCAGTACTTC. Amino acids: CASIPGRRASEQYF.

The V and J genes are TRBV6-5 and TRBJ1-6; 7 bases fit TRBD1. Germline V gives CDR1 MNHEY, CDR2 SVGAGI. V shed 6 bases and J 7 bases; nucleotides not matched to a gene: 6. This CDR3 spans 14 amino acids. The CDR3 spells CASSWTGTNSPLHF. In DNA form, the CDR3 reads TGTGCCAGCAGCTGGACAGGCACCAATTCACCCCTCCACTTT.

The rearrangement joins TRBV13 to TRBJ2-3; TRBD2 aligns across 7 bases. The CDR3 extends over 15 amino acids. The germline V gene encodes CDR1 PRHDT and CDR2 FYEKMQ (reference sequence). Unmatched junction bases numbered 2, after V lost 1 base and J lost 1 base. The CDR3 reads CASSLDTSGTDTQYF. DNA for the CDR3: TGTGCCAGCAGCTTAGATACTAGCGGCACAGATACGCAGTATTTT.

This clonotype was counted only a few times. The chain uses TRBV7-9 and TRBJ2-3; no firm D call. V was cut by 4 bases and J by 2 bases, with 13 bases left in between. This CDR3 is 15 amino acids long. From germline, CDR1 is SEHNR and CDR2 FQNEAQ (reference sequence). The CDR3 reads CASSSLTRVTDTQYF. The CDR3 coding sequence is TGTGCCAGCAGCTCGCTGACCCGGGTCACAGATACGCAGTATTTT.

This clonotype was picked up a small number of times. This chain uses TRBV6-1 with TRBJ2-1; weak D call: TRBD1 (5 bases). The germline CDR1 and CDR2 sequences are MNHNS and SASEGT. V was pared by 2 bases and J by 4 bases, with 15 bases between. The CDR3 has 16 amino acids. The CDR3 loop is CASSESTVILYNEQFF. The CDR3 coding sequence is TGTGCCAGCAGTGAATCGACAGTGATACTTTACAATGAGCAGTTCTTC.

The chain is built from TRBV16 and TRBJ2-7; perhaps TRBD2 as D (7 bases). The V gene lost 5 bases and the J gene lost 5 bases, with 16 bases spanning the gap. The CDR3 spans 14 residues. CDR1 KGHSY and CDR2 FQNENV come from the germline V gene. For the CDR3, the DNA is TGTGCCAGCAGCACCTGGGAGGGGGTCAACGAGCAGTACTTC. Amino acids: CASSTWEGVNEQYF.

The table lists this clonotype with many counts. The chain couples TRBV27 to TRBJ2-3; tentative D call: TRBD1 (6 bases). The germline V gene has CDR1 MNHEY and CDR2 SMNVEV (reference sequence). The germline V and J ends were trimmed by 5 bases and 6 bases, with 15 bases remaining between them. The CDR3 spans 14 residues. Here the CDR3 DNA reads TGTGCCAGCAGTCAGGGGACCCCGGGGGATACGCAGTATTTT. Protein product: CASSQGTPGDTQYF.

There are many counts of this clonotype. CDR3: CASSTTGVNQPQHF. The CDR3 DNA follows: TGTGCCAGTAGTACGACAGGGGTCAATCAGCCCCAGCATTTT. V is TRBV19 and J is TRBJ1-5, with TRBD1 identical over 8 bases. The ends lost 4 bases at V and 3 bases at J; junction bases unmatched: 2. The V gene's germline CDR1 is LNHDA and CDR2 SQIVND (reference sequence). This CDR3 contains 14 residues.

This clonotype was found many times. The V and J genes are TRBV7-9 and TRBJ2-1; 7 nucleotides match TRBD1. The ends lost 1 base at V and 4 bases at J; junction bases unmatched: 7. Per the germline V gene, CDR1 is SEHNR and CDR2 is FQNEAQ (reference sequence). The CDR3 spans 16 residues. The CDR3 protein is CASSLEGRQGYNEQFF. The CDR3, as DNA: TGTGCCAGCAGCTTAGAGGGGCGACAGGGATACAATGAGCAGTTCTTC. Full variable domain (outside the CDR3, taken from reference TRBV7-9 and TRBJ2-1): DTGVSQNPRHKITKRGQNVTFRCDPISEHNRLYWYRQTLGQGPEFLTYFQNEAQLEKSRLLSDRFSAERPKGSFSTLEIQRTEQGDSAMYLCASSLEGRQGYNEQFFGPGTRLTVL.

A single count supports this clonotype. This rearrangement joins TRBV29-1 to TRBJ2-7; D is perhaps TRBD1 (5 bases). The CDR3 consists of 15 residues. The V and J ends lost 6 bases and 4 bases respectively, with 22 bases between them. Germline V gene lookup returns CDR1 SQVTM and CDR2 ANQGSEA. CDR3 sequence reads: CSVVGAENSLYEQYF. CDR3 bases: TGCAGCGTGGTTGGGGCGGAGAACAGCCTTTACGAGCAGTACTTC.

The CDR3 protein is CASSQALTLYGYTF. CDR3 in DNA: TGTGCCAGCAGCCAGGCCCTCACCCTCTATGGCTACACCTTC. This chain connects TRBV6-6 to TRBJ1-2, with unresolved D. The CDR3 is 14 residues long. Germline assignment: CDR1 MNHNY and CDR2 SVGAGI (reference sequence). Trimming removed 6 bases from V and 4 bases from J, with 15 bases in between.

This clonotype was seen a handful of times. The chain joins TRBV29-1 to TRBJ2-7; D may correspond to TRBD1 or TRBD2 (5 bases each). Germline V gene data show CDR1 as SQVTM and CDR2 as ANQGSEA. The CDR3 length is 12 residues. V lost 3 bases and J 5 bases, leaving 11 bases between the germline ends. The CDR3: CSVDPGSNEQYF. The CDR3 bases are TGCAGCGTTGACCCAGGGAGCAACGAGCAGTACTTC.

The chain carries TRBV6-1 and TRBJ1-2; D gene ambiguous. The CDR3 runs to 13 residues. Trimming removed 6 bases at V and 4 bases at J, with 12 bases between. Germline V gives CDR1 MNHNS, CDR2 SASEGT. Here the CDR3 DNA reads TGTGCCAGCAGCTCTCTACAGAGCTATGGCTACACCTTC. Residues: CASSSLQSYGYTF.

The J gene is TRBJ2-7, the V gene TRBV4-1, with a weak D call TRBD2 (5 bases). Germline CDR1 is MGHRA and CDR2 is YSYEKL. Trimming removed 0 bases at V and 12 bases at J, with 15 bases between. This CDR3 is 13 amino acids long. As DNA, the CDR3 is TGCGCCAGCAGCCAAGACCGGGCCTGGAGGAGGTACTTC. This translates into CASSQDRAWRRYF.